This section outlines one T cell receptor beta chain sequence together with its context. Antigen specificity is unknown. The sample is drawn from a study of shared clonotypes between healthy human individuals. In the study overall: Each donor's CD8 memory used one plate, CD8 naive two, each CD4 subset three. Study results and limitations: Relative to memory subsets, naive subsets generally showed larger estimated richness.

TCRdb's table, derived via immunoSEQ multiplex PCR, lists solely in-frame clones and lacks some. The data hold around 580,000 clones, with 95% to 98% observed a single time. The CDR3 sequence is 12 residues long. Germline V gives CDR1 SGHDT, CDR2 YYEEEE. Trimming removed 0 bases from V and 7 bases from J, with 7 bases in between. Terminally differentiated effector memory CD45RA+ cells were left out of the naive CD8 fraction, which was CD45RO-negative and positively selected for CCR7. Everyone who donated was a Caucasian adult who lived in Nashville, Tennessee. The chain links TRBV5-6 to TRBJ1-2; D is uncertain. This clonotype originated in a man aged 25 to 40 in good health. Sequencing was carried out using naive CD8+ T cells sorted from blood. DNA for the CDR3: TGTGCCAGCAGCTTGGCCGGATTTGGCTACACCTTC. Translated, it gives CASSLAGFGYTF. The full variable domain, with the rest looked up from reference TRBV5-6 and TRBJ1-2, is DAGVTQSPTHLIKTRGQQVTLRCSPKSGHDTVSWYQQALGQGPQFIFQYYEEEERQRGNFPDRFSGHQFPNYSSELNVNALLLGDSALYLCASSLAGFGYTFGSGTRLTVV.